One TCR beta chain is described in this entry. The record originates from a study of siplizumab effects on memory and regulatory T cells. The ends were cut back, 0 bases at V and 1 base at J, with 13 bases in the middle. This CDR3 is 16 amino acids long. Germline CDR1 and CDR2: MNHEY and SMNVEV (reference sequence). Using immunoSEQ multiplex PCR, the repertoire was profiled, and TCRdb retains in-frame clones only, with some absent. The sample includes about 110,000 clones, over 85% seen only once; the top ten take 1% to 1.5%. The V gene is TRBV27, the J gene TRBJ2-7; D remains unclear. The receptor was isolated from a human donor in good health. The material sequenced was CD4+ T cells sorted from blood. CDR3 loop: CASSLSINLPSYEQYF. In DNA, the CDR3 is TGTGCCAGCAGTTTATCGATTAACTTACCTTCCTACGAGCAGTACTTC.